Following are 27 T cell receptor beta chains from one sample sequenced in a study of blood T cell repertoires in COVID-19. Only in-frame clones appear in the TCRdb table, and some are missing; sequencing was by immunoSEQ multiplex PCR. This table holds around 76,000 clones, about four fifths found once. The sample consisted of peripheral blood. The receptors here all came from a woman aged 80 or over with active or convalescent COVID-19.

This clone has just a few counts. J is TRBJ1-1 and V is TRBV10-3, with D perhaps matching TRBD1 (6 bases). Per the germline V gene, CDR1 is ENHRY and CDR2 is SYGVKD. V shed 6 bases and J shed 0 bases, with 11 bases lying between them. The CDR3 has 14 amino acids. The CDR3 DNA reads TGTGCCATCAGCGACAGGACAGTGAACACTGAAGCTTTCTTT. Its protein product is CAISDRTVNTEAFF.

CDR3 bases: TGTGCCAGCGCCCTGACAGGGGGCAATTCACCCCTCCACTTT. This sequence encodes CASALTGGNSPLHF. The chain uses TRBV18 and TRBJ1-6; TRBD1 aligns across 10 bases. The J segment lost 7 bases and the V segment lost 8 bases, leaving 5 bases of the junction unmatched. CDR3 size: 14 residues. In germline, CDR1 is KGHSH, CDR2 LQKENI.

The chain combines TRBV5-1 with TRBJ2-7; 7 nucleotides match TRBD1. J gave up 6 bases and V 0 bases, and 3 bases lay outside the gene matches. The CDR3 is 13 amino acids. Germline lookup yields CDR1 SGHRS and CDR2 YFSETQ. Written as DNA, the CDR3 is TGCGCCAGCAGCTTGGGACAGGGATCCGAGCAGTACTTC. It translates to CASSLGQGSEQYF.

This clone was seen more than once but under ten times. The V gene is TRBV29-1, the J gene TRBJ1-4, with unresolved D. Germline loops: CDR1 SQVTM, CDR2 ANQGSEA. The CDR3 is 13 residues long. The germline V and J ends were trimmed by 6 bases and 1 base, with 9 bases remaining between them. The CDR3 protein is CSVTGVTNEKLFF. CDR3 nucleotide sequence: TGCAGCGTAACGGGTGTAACTAATGAAAAACTGTTTTTT.

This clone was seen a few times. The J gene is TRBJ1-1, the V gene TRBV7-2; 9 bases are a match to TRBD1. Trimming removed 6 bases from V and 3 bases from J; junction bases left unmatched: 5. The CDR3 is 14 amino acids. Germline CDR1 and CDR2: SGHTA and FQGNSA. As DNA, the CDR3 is TGTGCCAGCAGTCTGACAGGGGGGGACACTGAAGCTTTCTTT. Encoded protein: CASSLTGGDTEAFF.

For the CDR3, the DNA is TGTGCCTGGAACAGGGGAATGAACACTGAAGCTTTCTTT. Its protein is CAWNRGMNTEAFF. The chain carries TRBV30 and TRBJ1-1, with 7 bases fitting TRBD1. Per germline, CDR1 GTSNPN and CDR2 SVGIG (reference sequence). The CDR3 runs 13 residues. Trimming took 4 bases from V and 0 from J; bases not matched to a gene: 2. Drawing the rest from reference TRBV30 and TRBJ1-1, the complete variable domain is SQTIHQWPATLVQPVGSPLSLECTVEGTSNPNLYWYRQAAGRGLQLLFYSVGIGQISSEVPQNLSASRPQDRQFILSSKKLLLSDSGFYLCAWNRGMNTEAFFGQGTRLTVV.

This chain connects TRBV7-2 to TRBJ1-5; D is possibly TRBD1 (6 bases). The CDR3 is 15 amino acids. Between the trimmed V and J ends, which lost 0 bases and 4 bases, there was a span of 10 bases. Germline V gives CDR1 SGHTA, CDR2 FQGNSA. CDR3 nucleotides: TGTGCCAGCAGCTTAGCGGGGGCAGCTAATCAGCCCCAGCATTTT. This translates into CASSLAGAANQPQHF. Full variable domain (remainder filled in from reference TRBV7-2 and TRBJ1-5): GAGVSQSPSNKVTEKGKDVELRCDPISGHTALYWYRQSLGQGLEFLIYFQGNSAPDKSGLPSDRFSAERTGGSVSTLTIQRTQQEDSAVYLCASSLAGAANQPQHFGDGTRLSIL.

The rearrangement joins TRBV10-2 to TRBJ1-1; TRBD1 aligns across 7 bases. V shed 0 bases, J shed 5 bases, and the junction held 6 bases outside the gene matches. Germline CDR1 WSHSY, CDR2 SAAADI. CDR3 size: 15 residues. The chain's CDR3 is CASSESGRGMTEAFF. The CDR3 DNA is TGCGCCAGCAGTGAGTCGGGCAGGGGGATGACTGAAGCTTTCTTT.

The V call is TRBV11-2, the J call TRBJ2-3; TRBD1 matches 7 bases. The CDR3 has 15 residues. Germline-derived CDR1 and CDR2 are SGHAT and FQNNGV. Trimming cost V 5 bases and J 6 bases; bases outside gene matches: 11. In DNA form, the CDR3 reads TGTGCCAGCAGCAGAGACAGGGCTGCACAGGATACGCAGTATTTT. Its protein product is CASSRDRAAQDTQYF.

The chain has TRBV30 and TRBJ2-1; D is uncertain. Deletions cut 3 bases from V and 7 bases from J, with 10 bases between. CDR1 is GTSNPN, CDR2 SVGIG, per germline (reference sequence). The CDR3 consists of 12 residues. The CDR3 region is CAWRGVRNEQFF. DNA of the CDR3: TGTGCCTGGAGAGGAGTAAGGAATGAGCAGTTCTTC.

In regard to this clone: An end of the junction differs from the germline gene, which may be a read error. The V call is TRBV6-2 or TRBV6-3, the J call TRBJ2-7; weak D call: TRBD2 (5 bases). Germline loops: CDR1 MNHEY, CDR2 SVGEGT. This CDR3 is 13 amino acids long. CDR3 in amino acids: CASSSVPVGEQYF. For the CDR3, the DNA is TGTGCCAGCAGTTCTGTTCCGGTGGGAGAGCAGTATTTC.

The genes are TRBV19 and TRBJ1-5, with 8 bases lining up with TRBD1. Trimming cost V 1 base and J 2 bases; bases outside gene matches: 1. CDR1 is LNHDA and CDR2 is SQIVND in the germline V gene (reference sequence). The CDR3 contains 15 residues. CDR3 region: CASSIATGGNQPQHF. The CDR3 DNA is TGTGCCAGTAGTATAGCGACAGGGGGCAATCAGCCCCAGCATTTT.

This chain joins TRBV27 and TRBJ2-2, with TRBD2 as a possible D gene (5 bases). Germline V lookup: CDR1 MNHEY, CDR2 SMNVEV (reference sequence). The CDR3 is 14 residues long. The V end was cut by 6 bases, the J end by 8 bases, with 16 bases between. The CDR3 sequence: CASRGDLINGELFF. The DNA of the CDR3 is TGTGCCAGCAGGGGAGACTTGATTAATGGGGAGCTGTTTTTT.

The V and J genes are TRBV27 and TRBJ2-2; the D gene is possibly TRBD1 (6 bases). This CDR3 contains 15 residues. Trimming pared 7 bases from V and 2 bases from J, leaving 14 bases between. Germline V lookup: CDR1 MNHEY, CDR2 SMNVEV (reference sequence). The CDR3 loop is CASTSGQANTGELFF. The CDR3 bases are TGTGCCAGCACCTCGGGACAAGCAAACACCGGGGAGCTGTTTTTT.

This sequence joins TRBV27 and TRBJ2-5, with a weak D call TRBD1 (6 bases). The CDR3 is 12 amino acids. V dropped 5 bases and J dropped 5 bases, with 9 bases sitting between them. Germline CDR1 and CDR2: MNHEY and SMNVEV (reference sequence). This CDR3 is CASSPRGETQYF. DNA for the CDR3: TGTGCCAGCAGTCCTAGGGGGGAGACCCAGTACTTC.

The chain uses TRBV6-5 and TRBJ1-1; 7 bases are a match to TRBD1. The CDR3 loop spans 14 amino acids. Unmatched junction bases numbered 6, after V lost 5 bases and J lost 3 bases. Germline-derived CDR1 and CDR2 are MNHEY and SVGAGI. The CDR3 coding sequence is TGTGCCAGCAGTACCGACAGGGTCCACACTGAAGCTTTCTTT. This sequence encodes CASSTDRVHTEAFF.

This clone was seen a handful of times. In nucleotides, the CDR3 is TGCGCCAGCAGCTTGGAAACGGGGGACTTAACGACCGGGGAGCTGTTTTTT. Protein: CASSLETGDLTTGELFF. This sequence joins TRBV5-1 and TRBJ2-2; weak D call: TRBD2 (6 bases). Trimming cost V 0 bases and J 5 bases, with 17 bases left between them. The CDR3 has 17 residues. Per germline, CDR1 SGHRS and CDR2 YFSETQ.

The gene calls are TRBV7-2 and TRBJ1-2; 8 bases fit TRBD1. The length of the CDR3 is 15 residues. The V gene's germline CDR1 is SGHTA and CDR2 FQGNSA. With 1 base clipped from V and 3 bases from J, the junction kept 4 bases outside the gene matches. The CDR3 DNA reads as TGTGCCAGCAGCTTAGGGGCAGGGGGCGACTATGGCTACACCTTC. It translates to CASSLGAGGDYGYTF.

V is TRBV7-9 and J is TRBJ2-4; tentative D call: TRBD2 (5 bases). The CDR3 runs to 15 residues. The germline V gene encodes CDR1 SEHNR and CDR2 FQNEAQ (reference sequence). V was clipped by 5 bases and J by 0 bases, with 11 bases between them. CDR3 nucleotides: TGTGCCAGCAGCCAAGCCGGACTAGCCAAAAACATTCAGTACTTC. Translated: CASSQAGLAKNIQYF.

The CDR3: CARSAPAGTGGTEAFF. CDR3 nucleotide sequence: TGTGCCAGAAGCGCGCCTGCCGGGACAGGGGGGACTGAAGCTTTCTTT. The chain combines TRBV5-3 with TRBJ1-1; 11 positions agree with TRBD1. TRBV5-3 is given ORF status, its function remaining uncertain. V was clipped by 4 bases and J by 5 bases; unmatched bases: 10. This CDR3 has 16 amino acids.

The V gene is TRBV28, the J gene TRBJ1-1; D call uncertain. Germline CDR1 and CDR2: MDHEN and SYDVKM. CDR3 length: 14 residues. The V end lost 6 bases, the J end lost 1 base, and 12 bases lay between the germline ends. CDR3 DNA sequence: TGTGCCAGCAGGACCGAACGGGGGAACACTGAAGCTTTCTTT. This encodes CASRTERGNTEAFF.

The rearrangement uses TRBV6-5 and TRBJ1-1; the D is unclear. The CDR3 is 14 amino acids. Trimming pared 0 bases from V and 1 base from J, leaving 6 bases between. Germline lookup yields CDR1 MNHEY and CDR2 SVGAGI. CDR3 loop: CASSYSEGNTEAFF. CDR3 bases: TGTGCCAGCAGTTACTCGGAGGGGAACACTGAAGCTTTCTTT.

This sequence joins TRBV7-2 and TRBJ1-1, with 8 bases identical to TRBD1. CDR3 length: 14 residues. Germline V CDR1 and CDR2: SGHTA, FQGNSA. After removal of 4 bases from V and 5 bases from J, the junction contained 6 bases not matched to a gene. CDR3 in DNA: TGTGCCAGCAGCTCCTGGACAGGGAGTACTGAAGCTTTCTTT. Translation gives CASSSWTGSTEAFF.

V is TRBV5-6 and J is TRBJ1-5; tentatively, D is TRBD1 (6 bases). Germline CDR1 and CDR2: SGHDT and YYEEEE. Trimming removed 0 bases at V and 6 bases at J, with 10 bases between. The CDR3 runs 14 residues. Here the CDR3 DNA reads TGTGCCAGCAGCTTGGGGTCAGGGGTTCAGCCCCAGCATTTT. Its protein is CASSLGSGVQPQHF. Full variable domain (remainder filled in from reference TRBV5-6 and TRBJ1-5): DAGVTQSPTHLIKTRGQQVTLRCSPKSGHDTVSWYQQALGQGPQFIFQYYEEEERQRGNFPDRFSGHQFPNYSSELNVNALLLGDSALYLCASSLGSGVQPQHFGDGTRLSIL.

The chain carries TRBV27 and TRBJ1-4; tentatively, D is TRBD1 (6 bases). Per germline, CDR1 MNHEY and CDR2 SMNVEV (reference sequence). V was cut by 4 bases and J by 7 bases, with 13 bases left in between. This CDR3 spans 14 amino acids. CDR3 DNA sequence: TGTGCCAGCAGTTCCCTAGACAGGACTGAAAAACTGTTTTTT. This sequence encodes CASSSLDRTEKLFF.

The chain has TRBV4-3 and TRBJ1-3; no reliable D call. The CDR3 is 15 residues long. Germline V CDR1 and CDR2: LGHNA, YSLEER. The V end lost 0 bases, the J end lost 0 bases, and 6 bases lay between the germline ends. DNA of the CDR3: TGCGCCAGCAGCCAAGACATGAGCTCTGGAAACACCATATATTTT. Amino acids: CASSQDMSSGNTIYF.

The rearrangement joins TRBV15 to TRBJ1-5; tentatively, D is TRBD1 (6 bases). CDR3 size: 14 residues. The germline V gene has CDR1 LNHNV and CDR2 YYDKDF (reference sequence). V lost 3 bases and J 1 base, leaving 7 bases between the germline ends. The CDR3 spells CATSRDRSNQPQHF. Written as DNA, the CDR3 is TGTGCCACCAGCAGGGACAGAAGCAATCAGCCCCAGCATTTT.